This paragraph reports one T cell receptor (beta chain). This entry belongs to a study of blood T cells in healthy people across ages. The draw of peripheral blood yielded approximately 11 milliliters from each donor. PCR was performed a second time for about 7 to 11 cycles using a sample-barcoded 5' primer and a J-beta primer mix. TCRdb redid the calling of the 5' RACE reads with MiXCR, one entry per CDR3 protein. The repertoire includes about 780,000 distinct CDR3 sequences, around 50% of them detected once, and 15% to 20% sits in the top ten. The CDR3 length is 14 residues. Germline CDR1 and CDR2: SGHRS and YFSETQ. V lost 4 bases and J lost 7, with 18 bases in between.

Sample: blood. The receptor was derived from a man of 80 years or more in good health. The chain has TRBV5-1 and TRBJ2-7; the D is unclear. DNA for the CDR3: TGCGCCAGCAGCAGGAGTCCAGGCGAAGGGGAGCAGTACTTC. Translating it yields CASSRSPGEGEQYF. The full variable domain, rest sourced from reference TRBV5-1 and TRBJ2-7, is KAGVTQTPRYLIKTRGQQVTLSCSPISGHRSVSWYQQTPGQGLQFLFEYFSETQRNKGNFPGRFSGRQFSNSRSEMNVSTLELGDSALYLCASSRSPGEGEQYFGPGTRLTVT.